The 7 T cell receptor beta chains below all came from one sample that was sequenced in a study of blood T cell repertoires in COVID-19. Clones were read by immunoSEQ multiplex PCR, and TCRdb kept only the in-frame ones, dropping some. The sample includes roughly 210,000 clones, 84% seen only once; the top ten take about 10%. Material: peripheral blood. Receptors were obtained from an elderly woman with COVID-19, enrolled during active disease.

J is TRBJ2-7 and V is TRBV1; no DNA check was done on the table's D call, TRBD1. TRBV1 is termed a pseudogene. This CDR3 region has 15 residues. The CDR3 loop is CTSSQVMVSSYEQYV. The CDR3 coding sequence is TGCACCAGCAGCCAAGTAATGGTCAGTTCCTACGAGCAGTACGTC.

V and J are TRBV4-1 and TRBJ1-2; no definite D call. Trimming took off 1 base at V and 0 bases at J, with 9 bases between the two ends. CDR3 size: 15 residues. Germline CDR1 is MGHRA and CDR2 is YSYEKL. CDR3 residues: CASSQAEGANYGYTF. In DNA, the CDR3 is TGCGCCAGCAGCCAAGCTGAAGGAGCTAACTATGGCTACACCTTC.

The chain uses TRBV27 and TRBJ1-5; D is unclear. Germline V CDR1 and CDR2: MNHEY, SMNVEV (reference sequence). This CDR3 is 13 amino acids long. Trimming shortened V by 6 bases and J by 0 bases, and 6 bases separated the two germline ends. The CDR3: CASSPYSNQPQHF. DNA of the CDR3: TGTGCCAGCAGCCCTTATAGCAATCAGCCCCAGCATTTT.

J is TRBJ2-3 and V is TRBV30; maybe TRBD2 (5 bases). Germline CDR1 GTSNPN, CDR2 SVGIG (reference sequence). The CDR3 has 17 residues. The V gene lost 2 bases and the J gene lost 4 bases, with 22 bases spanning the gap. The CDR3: CAWSTDLSRLDSDTQYF. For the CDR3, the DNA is TGTGCCTGGAGTACCGACTTATCGAGGTTGGACTCAGATACGCAGTATTTT.

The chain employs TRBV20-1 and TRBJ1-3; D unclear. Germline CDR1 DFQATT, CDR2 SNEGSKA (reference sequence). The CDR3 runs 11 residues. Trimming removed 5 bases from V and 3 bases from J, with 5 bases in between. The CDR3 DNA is TGCAGTGCTCGTATTGGAAACACCATATATTTT. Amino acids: CSARIGNTIYF.

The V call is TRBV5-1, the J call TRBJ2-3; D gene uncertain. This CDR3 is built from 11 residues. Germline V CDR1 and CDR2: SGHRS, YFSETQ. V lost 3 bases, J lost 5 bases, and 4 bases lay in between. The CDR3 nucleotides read TGCGCCAGCAGCTCCTTAGATACGCAGTATTTT. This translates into CASSSLDTQYF.

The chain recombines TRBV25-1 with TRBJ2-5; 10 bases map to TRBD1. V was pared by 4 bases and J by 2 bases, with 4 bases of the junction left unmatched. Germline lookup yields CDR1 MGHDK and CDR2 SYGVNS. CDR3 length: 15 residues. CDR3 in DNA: TGTGCCAGCAGTGCCTCGGGACAGGGGCAAGAGACCCAGTACTTC. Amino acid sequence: CASSASGQGQETQYF.